This TCR beta chain was observed in a study of identical twins. TCRdb fed the 5' RACE reads into MiXCR, producing one record per CDR3 protein. The table records around 1.7 million distinct CDR3 sequences, around 33% of them present only once. The CDR3 is 15 amino acids. Germline loops: CDR1 PRHDT, CDR2 FYEKMQ (reference sequence). V was cut by 5 bases and J by 3 bases, with 16 bases left in between. This chain uses TRBV13 with TRBJ1-2; D gene uncertain. The material sequenced was cord blood. The receptor's source is a newborn girl in good health. The CDR3 region has the DNA TGTGCCAGCAGCCCAGTCGAGAGGTTTGACTATGGCTACACCTTC. Encoded protein: CASSPVERFDYGYTF.